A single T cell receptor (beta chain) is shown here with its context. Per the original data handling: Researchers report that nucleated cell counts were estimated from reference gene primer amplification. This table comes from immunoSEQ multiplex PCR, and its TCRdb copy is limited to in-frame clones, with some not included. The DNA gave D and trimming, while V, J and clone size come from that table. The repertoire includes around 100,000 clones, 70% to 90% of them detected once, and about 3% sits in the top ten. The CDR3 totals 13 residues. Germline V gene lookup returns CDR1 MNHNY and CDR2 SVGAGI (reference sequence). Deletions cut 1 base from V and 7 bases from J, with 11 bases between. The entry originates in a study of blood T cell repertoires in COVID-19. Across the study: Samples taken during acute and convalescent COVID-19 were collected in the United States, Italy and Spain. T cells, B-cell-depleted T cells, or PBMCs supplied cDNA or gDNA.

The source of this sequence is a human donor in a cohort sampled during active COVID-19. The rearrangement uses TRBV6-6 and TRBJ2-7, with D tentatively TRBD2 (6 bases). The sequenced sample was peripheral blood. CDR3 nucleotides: TGTGCCAGCAGTTACTTTACACGGGAGGAGCAGTACTTC. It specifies CASSYFTREEQYF.